These 16 T cell receptor beta chains were sequenced from one sample in a study of T cell responses to AZD1222 COVID-19 vaccine. The repertoire was sequenced with immunoSEQ multiplex PCR; TCRdb's copy has only in-frame clones and lacks some. The sample has some 200,000 clones, approximately 94% seen once. The sample in question was peripheral blood, obtained 28 days after the second dose of the MenACWY control vaccine. These receptors came from an adult who received the MenACWY meningococcal vaccine as a control.

This chain uses TRBV27 with TRBJ1-2, with D possibly matching TRBD1 (6 bases). The CDR3 totals 13 residues. Germline V lookup: CDR1 MNHEY, CDR2 SMNVEV (reference sequence). V was trimmed by 6 bases and J by 8 bases, leaving 16 bases between them. CDR3 region: CASSLQTGEGYTF. Here the CDR3 DNA reads TGTGCCAGCAGCCTACAGACAGGCGAAGGCTACACCTTC.

The gene calls are TRBV27 and TRBJ2-7, with 8 bases matching TRBD1. V lost 8 bases and J lost 6; bases outside the gene matches: 12. This CDR3 comprises 14 residues. Per germline, CDR1 MNHEY and CDR2 SMNVEV (reference sequence). DNA of the CDR3: TGTGCCAGCGGATGGCCCGACAGGGGCGGCGAGCAGTACTTC. Translation gives CASGWPDRGGEQYF.

This sequence joins TRBV6-1 and TRBJ1-1; D is uncertain. Trimming took 1 base from V and 1 from J, leaving 7 bases between them. There are 14 residues in the CDR3. CDR1 and CDR2 (germline): MNHNS, SASEGT. In nucleotides, the CDR3 is TGTGCCAGCAGTGAAGAAGACACGAACACTGAAGCTTTCTTT. Protein sequence: CASSEEDTNTEAFF.

The chain employs TRBV6-2 or TRBV6-3 and TRBJ2-1; D perhaps matches TRBD1 (6 bases). In germline, CDR1 is MNHEY, CDR2 SVGEGT. This CDR3 region has 15 residues. V lost 2 bases to trimming and J lost 0 bases, with 8 bases between them. The CDR3 DNA sequence: TGTGCCAGCAGTTACGGGACAAGCTCCTACAATGAGCAGTTCTTC. It is translated as CASSYGTSSYNEQFF.

The chain links TRBV2 to TRBJ2-5; perhaps TRBD1 as D (5 bases). The CDR3 runs to 12 residues. Trimming took off 7 bases at V and 2 bases at J, with 8 bases between the two ends. Germline CDR1 reads SNHLY; CDR2 reads FYNNEI. In DNA form, the CDR3 reads TGTGCCAGCAAGACAGCACAAGAGACCCAGTACTTC. Translated: CASKTAQETQYF.

The gene calls are TRBV30 and TRBJ2-7; possible D gene TRBD1, 6 bases. This CDR3 is 13 amino acids long. The germline gives CDR1 GTSNPN, CDR2 SVGIG (reference sequence). V lost 3 bases to trimming and J lost 1 base, with 10 bases between them. CDR3 in DNA: TGTGCCTGGAGGAGGGACACTTCCTACGAGCAGTACTTC. It codes for CAWRRDTSYEQYF.

This sequence joins TRBV28 and TRBJ1-5, with unresolved D. The CDR3 runs to 15 residues. Germline CDR1 reads MDHEN; CDR2 reads SYDVKM. The V end lost 3 bases, the J end lost 0 bases, and 9 bases lay between the germline ends. The CDR3 sequence is CASSFKQTSNQPQHF. DNA of the CDR3: TGTGCCAGCAGTTTTAAACAGACTAGCAATCAGCCCCAGCATTTT.

The chain combines TRBV28 with TRBJ2-1; weak D call: TRBD2 (6 bases). This CDR3 has 12 amino acids. Trimming removed 5 bases at V and 8 bases at J, with 10 bases between. CDR1 is MDHEN and CDR2 is SYDVKM in the germline V gene. CDR3 sequence (DNA): TGTGCCAGCAGTGGGGGAGGACATGAGCAGTTCTTC. Translation: CASSGGGHEQFF.

V gene TRBV5-4 combines with J gene TRBJ2-5; weak D call: TRBD2 (7 bases). CDR1 and CDR2 from the germline V gene are SGHNT and YYREEE (reference sequence). Trimming pared 1 base from V and 5 bases from J, leaving 15 bases between. The length of the CDR3 is 15 residues. As DNA, the CDR3 is TGTGCCAGCAGCTTGTTTACGGGGGGCTCGGAGACCCAGTACTTC. Protein sequence: CASSLFTGGSETQYF.

This chain joins TRBV7-9 and TRBJ1-2; maybe TRBD1 (5 bases). The CDR3 consists of 13 residues. Germline assignment: CDR1 SEHNR and CDR2 FQNEAQ (reference sequence). Trimming pared 0 bases from V and 8 bases from J, leaving 10 bases between. The CDR3 nucleotides read TGTGCCAGCAGCTTAGCGCGGGGGTTAGGCTACACCTTC. Amino acid sequence: CASSLARGLGYTF.

The chain couples TRBV5-1 to TRBJ2-7; 8 bases align to TRBD2. Looked up from germline, CDR1 is SGHRS and CDR2 is YFSETQ. Trimming took 3 bases from V and 0 from J; bases not matched to a gene: 8. The CDR3 has 16 amino acids. CDR3 in DNA: TGCGCCAGCAGCTGGCGGGGGGAGCCAAGCTCCTACGAGCAGTACTTC. Its protein is CASSWRGEPSSYEQYF.

This clone was seen only a few times. V and J are TRBV5-8 and TRBJ2-5; tentatively, D is TRBD1 or TRBD2 (5 bases each). V gave up 5 bases and J gave up 1 base, with 12 bases separating them. This CDR3 has 14 residues. In germline, CDR1 is SGHTS, CDR2 YDEGEE. This CDR3 is CASRVPGTQETQYF. In DNA, the CDR3 is TGTGCCAGCAGGGTTCCAGGGACCCAAGAGACCCAGTACTTC.

The CDR3 DNA is TGTGCCAGCAGTATGGGCTCTGGACAGGGGATCGCTTACGAGCAGTACTTC. It codes for CASSMGSGQGIAYEQYF. The V gene is TRBV27, the J gene TRBJ2-7; 9 bases align to TRBD1. The CDR3 totals 17 residues. The V and J ends lost 5 bases and 4 bases, in that order; junction bases with no gene match: 15. Germline V gene data show CDR1 as MNHEY and CDR2 as SMNVEV (reference sequence).

The chain recombines TRBV5-1 with TRBJ1-5; D is unresolved. The V gene's germline CDR1 is SGHRS and CDR2 YFSETQ. The CDR3 covers 13 residues. Between the trimmed V and J ends, which lost 4 bases and 7 bases, there was a span of 12 bases. In DNA, the CDR3 is TGCGCCAGCAGCGCGTCAGGTGACCAGCCCCAGCATTTT. Translation: CASSASGDQPQHF.

The CDR3 reads CASRGTGGYEAFF. In DNA, the CDR3 is TGTGCCAGCAGAGGGACAGGGGGCTATGAAGCTTTCTTT. The chain recombines TRBV9 with TRBJ1-1; the match to TRBD1 covers 12 bases. The germline CDR1 and CDR2 sequences are SGDLS and YYNGEE. CDR3 length: 13 residues. Losses at the gene ends were 5 bases for V and 7 bases for J; bases not matched to a gene: 3.

The chain joins TRBV4-1 to TRBJ2-7; the match to TRBD2 covers 11 bases. With V trimmed by 1 base and J by 2 bases, 10 bases remained unmatched. Germline CDR1 reads MGHRA; CDR2 reads YSYEKL. The CDR3 has 18 amino acids. The DNA for the CDR3 is TGCGCCAGCAGCCAAGGTTGGACTAGCGGGTTTAAAGCCTACGAGCAGTACTTC. It is translated as CASSQGWTSGFKAYEQYF.